A single sample gave rise to the 16 T cell receptor beta chains below, sequenced in a study of blood T cell repertoires in COVID-19 (TCRdb year 2020). The method was the immunoSEQ multiplex PCR assay. TCRdb carries this immuneACCESS record with in-frame sequences only. Its versions omit some clonotypes, under half of them owing to an unresolved V gene in the studies checked, with the rest unexplained. The sample table holds around 100,000 clones, of which 69% were seen once. The ten largest make up around 6.3% of the sample. The sequencing input was peripheral blood. These receptor sequences come from a man older than 75 with acute or convalescent COVID-19.

V gene TRBV11-3 combines with J gene TRBJ2-3; D is uncertain. The CDR3 totals 13 residues. The germline V gene encodes CDR1 SGHNT and CDR2 YENEEA. Trimming took off 1 base at V and 3 bases at J, with 5 bases between the two ends. The CDR3 spells CASSLAVTDTQYF. CDR3 sequence (DNA): TGTGCCAGCAGCTTAGCAGTTACAGATACGCAGTATTTT.

V gene TRBV19 combines with J gene TRBJ1-2, with D perhaps TRBD1 (6 bases). Trimming cost V 7 bases and J 8 bases, with 17 bases left between them. The CDR3 totals 13 residues. The germline V gene has CDR1 LNHDA and CDR2 SQIVND (reference sequence). In DNA form, the CDR3 reads TGTGCCAGTAAAGTCGGCGGGGGGCAAGGCTACACCTTC. Protein: CASKVGGGQGYTF.

V is TRBV7-2 and J is TRBJ1-4, with D hard to call. CDR1 is SGHTA and CDR2 is FQGNSA in the germline V gene. V lost 1 base and J 5 bases, leaving 8 bases between the germline ends. This CDR3 is built from 14 residues. CDR3 residues: CASSLGAGNEKLFF. The DNA for the CDR3 is TGTGCCAGCAGCTTAGGGGCAGGAAATGAAAAACTGTTTTTT.

This chain uses TRBV28 with TRBJ1-2, with D possibly matching TRBD1 (5 bases). The CDR3 is 13 amino acids. Germline CDR1 MDHEN, CDR2 SYDVKM. Trimming took 5 bases from V and 5 from J, leaving 12 bases between them. The CDR3 reads CASSRQGGYGYTF. In DNA form, the CDR3 reads TGTGCCAGCAGTCGTCAGGGAGGTTATGGCTACACCTTC.

A few counts support this clone. This CDR3 is CASSQPPGLAGSNEQFF. In DNA form, the CDR3 reads TGTGCCAGCAGCCAACCCCCGGGACTAGCGGGAAGCAATGAGCAGTTCTTC. This rearrangement joins TRBV3-1 (or the pseudogene TRBV3-2) to TRBJ2-1, with 13 nucleotides matching TRBD2. Germline trimming cut 2 bases from V and 6 bases from J; bases unmatched to any gene: 7. The germline V gene encodes CDR1 LGHDT and CDR2 YNNKEL (reference sequence). The CDR3 is 17 amino acids.

The V and J genes are TRBV24-1 and TRBJ2-5, with 7 bases identical to TRBD1. With 3 bases clipped from V and 4 bases from J, the junction kept 10 bases outside the gene matches. Per germline, CDR1 KGHDR and CDR2 SFDVKD. CDR3 length: 16 residues. CDR3 residues: CATSDPGQVCAETQYF. The CDR3 DNA reads TGTGCCACCAGTGATCCCGGACAGGTTTGTGCAGAGACCCAGTACTTC.

The chain recombines TRBV7-2 with TRBJ2-5; TRBD1 aligns across 12 bases. The CDR3 length is 16 residues. J lost 4 bases, V lost 3 bases, and 6 bases had no gene match. Germline V gene lookup returns CDR1 SGHTA and CDR2 FQGNSA. The CDR3 coding sequence is TGTGCCAGCAGCTTGATGGGACAGGGGGCTTTAGAGACCCAGTACTTC. Amino acid sequence: CASSLMGQGALETQYF.

V gene TRBV28 combines with J gene TRBJ1-3, with D perhaps TRBD1 (5 bases). Germline V lookup: CDR1 MDHEN, CDR2 SYDVKM. The V end was cut by 6 bases, the J end by 5 bases, with 11 bases between. The CDR3 loop spans 13 amino acids. The CDR3 DNA is TGTGCCAGCAGCCTATCAGGGAGAAACACCATATATTTT. Protein sequence: CASSLSGRNTIYF.

The J gene is TRBJ1-2, the V gene TRBV5-6; D remains unclear. V was shortened by 1 base and J by 2 bases, with 9 bases between the two germline ends. This CDR3 has 14 amino acids. Germline CDR1 is SGHDT and CDR2 is YYEEEE. CDR3 residues: CASSLRSLNYGYTF. CDR3 coding DNA: TGTGCCAGCAGCTTGCGCAGTTTAAACTATGGCTACACCTTC.

For this clone: The same CDR3 arises from other DNA sequences in this sample as well. The rearrangement joins TRBV5-1 to TRBJ2-7; 13 positions agree with TRBD2. The germline gives CDR1 SGHRS, CDR2 YFSETQ. V shed 4 bases, J shed 6 bases, and the junction held 7 bases outside the gene matches. The CDR3 contains 15 residues. CDR3: CASSGGLAGEGEQYF. CDR3 nucleotides: TGCGCCAGCAGCGGAGGACTAGCGGGAGAGGGCGAGCAGTACTTC.

The rearrangement links TRBV6-5 to TRBJ2-1; D remains ambiguous. The CDR3 is made up of 15 amino acids. Germline V gene data show CDR1 as MNHEY and CDR2 as SVGAGI. V shed 8 bases and J shed 3 bases, with 17 bases lying between them. CDR3 in DNA: TGTGCCAGCTCCCTTTTCCGGGTAAGCTACAATGAGCAGTTCTTC. Translated, it gives CASSLFRVSYNEQFF.

In its sample, this clone was seen many times. The chain is built from TRBV28 and TRBJ2-2, with TRBD1 as a possible D gene (5 bases). The germline CDR1 and CDR2 sequences are MDHEN and SYDVKM. V lost 5 bases and J 3 bases, leaving 16 bases between the germline ends. This CDR3 spans 16 amino acids. The CDR3 sequence is CASSPPQGVDTGELFF. The CDR3 DNA reads TGTGCCAGCAGTCCGCCCCAGGGCGTGGACACCGGGGAGCTGTTTTTT.

The chain joins TRBV4-3 to TRBJ1-2; 9 positions match TRBD1. There are 17 residues in the CDR3. The germline V gene encodes CDR1 LGHNA and CDR2 YSLEER. The J segment lost 7 bases and the V segment lost 0 bases, leaving 12 bases of the junction unmatched. The CDR3 DNA reads TGCGCCAGCAGCCAAGATCTCTCCGGACAGGGGAGTGGTGGCTACACCTTC. Translating gives CASSQDLSGQGSGGYTF.

The chain recombines TRBV5-1 with TRBJ1-1; D gene unclear. CDR1 and CDR2 (germline): SGHRS, YFSETQ. This CDR3 is 16 amino acids long. Trimming stripped 0 bases from V and 0 bases from J, with 12 bases between. CDR3 protein: CASSLAVRGMNTEAFF. In DNA form, the CDR3 reads TGCGCCAGCAGCTTGGCGGTTAGAGGCATGAACACTGAAGCTTTCTTT.

The rearrangement links TRBV15 to TRBJ2-7, with 7 bases matching TRBD1. Germline V gene sequence: CDR1 LNHNV, CDR2 YYDKDF (reference sequence). The CDR3 runs 14 residues. The J segment lost 1 base and the V segment lost 5 bases, leaving 5 bases of the junction unmatched. The CDR3: CATSLVQGSYEQYF. The CDR3 bases are TGTGCCACCAGCTTGGTACAGGGGTCCTACGAGCAGTACTTC.

The genes are TRBV4-1 and TRBJ2-1; D uncertain. Trimming removed 0 bases from V and 7 bases from J, with 7 bases in between. Germline V CDR1 and CDR2: MGHRA, YSYEKL. The CDR3 contains 13 residues. This CDR3 reads CASSQDPGNEQFF. The CDR3 DNA reads TGCGCCAGCAGCCAAGATCCCGGGAATGAGCAGTTCTTC.